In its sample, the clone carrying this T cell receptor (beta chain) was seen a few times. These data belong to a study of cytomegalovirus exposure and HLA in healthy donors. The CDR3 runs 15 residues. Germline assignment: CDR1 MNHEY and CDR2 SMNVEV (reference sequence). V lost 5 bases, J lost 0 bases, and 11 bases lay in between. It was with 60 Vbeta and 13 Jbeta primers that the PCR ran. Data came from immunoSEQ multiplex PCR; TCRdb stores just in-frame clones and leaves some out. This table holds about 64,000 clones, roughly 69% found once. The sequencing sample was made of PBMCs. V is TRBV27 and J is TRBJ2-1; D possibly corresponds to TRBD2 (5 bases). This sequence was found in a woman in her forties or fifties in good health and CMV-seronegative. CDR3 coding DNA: TGTGCCAGCAGTACTCGGGGTGGCTCCTACAATGAGCAGTTCTTC. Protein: CASSTRGGSYNEQFF.